A single sample is the source of the 12 T cell receptor beta chains below, sequenced in a study of T cell responses to AZD1222 COVID-19 vaccine. Profiled with immunoSEQ multiplex PCR; TCRdb holds only in-frame clones, not every one. The data hold roughly 130,000 clones, with roughly 93% observed a single time. Specimen: peripheral blood, collected on day 0 of AZD1222 vaccination. Every receptor here comes from an adult in good health.

J is TRBJ1-5 and V is TRBV7-8; D remains ambiguous. Germline values: CDR1 SGHVS, CDR2 FQNEAQ. This CDR3 spans 18 amino acids. V was trimmed by 6 bases and J by 2 bases, leaving 23 bases between them. The CDR3 sequence: CASRLTGPQVFGNQPQHF. DNA for the CDR3: TGTGCCAGCAGGTTAACCGGGCCACAAGTCTTCGGCAATCAGCCCCAGCATTTT.

This clone was observed a few times. The chain combines TRBV30 with TRBJ1-5; maybe TRBD1 (6 bases). Germline CDR1 and CDR2: GTSNPN and SVGIG (reference sequence). V was clipped by 5 bases and J by 2 bases, with 13 bases between them. CDR3 length: 14 amino acids. The CDR3 region is CAWATGIGNQPQHF. DNA of the CDR3: TGTGCCTGGGCCACAGGGATCGGCAATCAGCCCCAGCATTTT.

The chain uses TRBV19 and TRBJ1-1; D is undetermined. Trimming cost V 5 bases and J 5 bases, with 9 bases left between them. CDR1 is LNHDA, CDR2 SQIVND, per germline (reference sequence). The CDR3 sequence is 12 residues long. In DNA, the CDR3 is TGTGCCAGTAGTGGTGAAATTACTGAAGCTTTCTTT. This encodes CASSGEITEAFF.

CDR3 sequence: CASSPGGRGYGYTF. CDR3 bases: TGTGCCAGCAGCCCCGGGGGGCGCGGGTATGGCTACACCTTC. The chain links TRBV6-5 to TRBJ1-2, with D perhaps matching TRBD1 (6 bases). The V gene's germline CDR1 is MNHEY and CDR2 SVGAGI. The V gene lost 6 bases and the J gene lost 5 bases, with 16 bases spanning the gap. This CDR3 comprises 14 residues.

V and J are TRBV12-3 or TRBV12-4 and TRBJ2-7, with TRBD1 as a possible D gene (6 bases). The CDR3 spans 13 residues. Trimming took off 5 bases at V and 2 bases at J, with 10 bases between the two ends. CDR3 region: CASSRAGAYEQYF. The CDR3 bases are TGTGCCAGCAGTCGCGCAGGGGCCTACGAGCAGTACTTC.

The DNA for the CDR3 is TGCGCCAGCAGCCAAGGACTAGCTGGATACGAGCAGTACTTC. Translating it yields CASSQGLAGYEQYF. J is TRBJ2-7 and V is TRBV4-3; 7 nucleotides line up with TRBD2. CDR3 length equals 14 residues. The junction had 4 bases not matched to a gene; V was cut back by 1 base and J by 4 bases. Germline values: CDR1 LGHNA, CDR2 YSLEER.

The V gene is TRBV3-1 (or the pseudogene TRBV3-2), the J gene TRBJ2-7; 11 bases align to TRBD2. V trimming: 4 bases; J trimming: 2 bases; junction bases outside the gene matches: 4. Germline CDR1 LGHDT, CDR2 YNNKEL (reference sequence). The CDR3 has 15 residues. CDR3 coding DNA: TGTGCCAGCAGCCCTAGCGGGAGGCCCCCCTACGAGCAGTACTTC. Amino acids: CASSPSGRPPYEQYF.

V is TRBV6-5 and J is TRBJ2-5; TRBD2 matches 9 bases. CDR1 MNHEY and CDR2 SVGAGI come from the germline V gene. Germline trimming cut 6 bases from V and 6 bases from J; bases unmatched to any gene: 5. This CDR3 has 13 amino acids. The DNA for the CDR3 is TGTGCCAGCAGGGCGGGAGGGGGGAAGACCCAGTACTTC. Its protein product is CASRAGGGKTQYF.

The chain joins TRBV28 to TRBJ2-5; 16 nucleotides agree with TRBD2. J lost 5 bases, V lost 5 bases, and 17 bases had no gene match. Germline CDR1 is MDHEN and CDR2 is SYDVKM. The CDR3 runs to 20 residues. Here the CDR3 reads CASSAHLPGLAGGWGETQYF. For the CDR3, the DNA is TGTGCCAGCAGTGCTCACCTCCCGGGACTAGCGGGAGGGTGGGGTGAGACCCAGTACTTC.

CDR3 region: CASGAGSSYNEQFF. The CDR3 region has the DNA TGTGCCAGCGGAGCTGGGAGCTCCTACAATGAGCAGTTCTTC. The chain combines TRBV7-2 with TRBJ2-1; possibly TRBD2 for D (5 bases). The CDR3 is 14 residues long. The germline V gene encodes CDR1 SGHTA and CDR2 FQGNSA. V was cut by 8 bases and J by 0 bases, with 11 bases left in between.

CDR3 sequence: CASSFYPGANTEAFF. CDR3 nucleotide sequence: TGTGCCAGCAGTTTTTACCCAGGGGCGAACACTGAAGCTTTCTTT. This chain uses TRBV27 with TRBJ1-1; possibly TRBD1 for D (6 bases). This CDR3 has 15 amino acids. The V end was cut by 3 bases, the J end by 1 base, with 12 bases between. Per germline, CDR1 MNHEY and CDR2 SMNVEV (reference sequence).

The chain links TRBV19 to TRBJ2-7, with D perhaps matching TRBD1 or TRBD2 (5 bases each). Germline V lookup: CDR1 LNHDA, CDR2 SQIVND (reference sequence). The CDR3 spans 17 residues. Trimming took 4 bases from V and 2 from J, leaving 21 bases between them. The CDR3 is CASSRGSGGRPTYEQYF. CDR3 DNA sequence: TGTGCCAGTAGTAGGGGCTCTGGGGGAAGACCAACCTACGAGCAGTACTTC.